Listed below are T cell receptor beta chains from one sample, sequenced in a study of graft-versus-host responses after intestinal transplantation. These TCRs' antigens remain unknown. The method was immunoSEQ multiplex PCR; TCRdb's version includes in-frame clones alone and lacks a portion of them. This repertoire shows around 110,000 clones, 87% found once; its top ten account for 0.71%. The sequencing here drew on unstimulated CD4+ T cells sorted from spleen or lymph node cells, taken before transplant. These receptors all come from a human donor who was the organ donor for an intestinal transplant. The conserved cysteine and the conserved F or W are not part of the CDR3 here.

V: TRBV18
J: TRBJ2-2
length: 13
CDR3: ASSPQGSSTGELF

V: TRBV6-6
J: TRBJ1-2
length: 11
CDR3: ASSRQGNYGYT

V: TRBV2
J: TRBJ2-1
length: 14
CDR3: ASSARPAGGRNEQF

V: TRBV29-1
J: TRBJ2-5
length: 10
CDR3: SVDPQGETQY

V: TRBV28
J: TRBJ2-7
length: 13
CDR3: ASSFLVRASYEQY

V: TRBV5-5
J: TRBJ2-7
length: 9
CDR3: ASSQSYQQY

V: TRBV20-1
J: TRBJ2-3
length: 9
CDR3: SASDPDTQY

V: TRBV7-2
J: TRBJ2-3
length: 15
CDR3: ASSLYGRGALTDTQY

V: TRBV19
J: TRBJ2-7
length: 12
CDR3: ASSITDREYEQY

V: TRBV19
J: TRBJ1-1
length: 15
CDR3: ASSTSGLPQGSTEAF

V: TRBV7-9
J: TRBJ1-1
length: 10
CDR3: ASSFTLTEAF

V: TRBV4-2
J: TRBJ2-1
length: 13
CDR3: ASSQAGTETNEQF

V: TRBV16
J: TRBJ2-7
length: 13
CDR3: ASSQSWDSSYEQY

V: TRBV30
J: TRBJ1-4
length: 12
CDR3: AWMPQGAGEKLF

V: TRBV4-1
J: TRBJ2-5
length: 9
CDR3: ASSQDETQY

V: TRBV5-1
J: TRBJ1-5
length: 12
CDR3: ASSPGQAVGPQH

V: TRBV6-6
J: TRBJ1-2
length: 9
CDR3: ASGDSYGYT

V: TRBV11-2
J: TRBJ1-1
length: 8
CDR3: ASSLGEAF

V: TRBV5-4
J: TRBJ1-2
length: 9
CDR3: ASSSPAGYT

V: TRBV21-1
J: TRBJ2-1
length: 14
CDR3: ASSKRPRGRENEQF

V: TRBV7-9
J: TRBJ2-7
length: 13
CDR3: ASSFSRDSSYEQY

V: TRBV4-2
J: TRBJ1-4
length: 13
CDR3: ASSQGDRADEKLF

V: TRBV7-3
J: TRBJ2-7
length: 13
CDR3: ASSLSGGSSYEQY

V: TRBV7-3
J: TRBJ1-1
length: 12
CDR3: ASSLIGEGTEAF

V: TRBV28
J: TRBJ2-3
length: 13
CDR3: ASSPRAPSTDTQY

V: TRBV25-1
J: TRBJ1-5
length: 16
CDR3: ASSPRDQSGRSNQPQH